A single sample is the source of the 10 T cell receptor beta chains below, sequenced in a study of T cell responses to AZD1222 COVID-19 vaccine. Sequenced by immunoSEQ multiplex PCR; TCRdb stores in-frame clones only, minus some. The repertoire has 200,000 or so clones, about 90% of them found once; the top ten carry 2.5% to 3%. Material: peripheral blood, obtained on day 0 of MenACWY control vaccination. These receptors originate from an adult in good health.

This clone was counted a single time. The J gene is TRBJ2-1, the V gene TRBV3-1 (or the pseudogene TRBV3-2); D gene unclear. The germline gives CDR1 LGHDT, CDR2 YNNKEL (reference sequence). The V end was cut by 3 bases, the J end by 6 bases, with 6 bases between. CDR3 size: 12 residues. The CDR3 is CASSHSSNEQFF. In DNA, the CDR3 is TGTGCCAGCAGCCACAGTAGCAATGAGCAGTTCTTC.

The gene calls are TRBV7-9 and TRBJ2-7; 7 bases fit TRBD1. Per the germline V gene, CDR1 is SEHNR and CDR2 is FQNEAQ (reference sequence). The CDR3 has 13 residues. V was pared by 5 bases and J by 6 bases, with 7 bases of the junction left unmatched. The CDR3 sequence is CASSPDRFAEQYF. CDR3 coding DNA: TGTGCCAGCAGCCCGGACAGGTTCGCCGAGCAGTACTTC.

This chain links TRBV5-1 with TRBJ2-5, with TRBD2 as a possible D gene (6 bases). Per germline, CDR1 SGHRS and CDR2 YFSETQ. This CDR3 spans 14 amino acids. Deletions cut 4 bases from V and 2 bases from J, with 12 bases between. The CDR3 loop is CASSRGTSQETQYF. CDR3 nucleotide sequence: TGCGCCAGCAGCCGTGGGACTTCACAAGAGACCCAGTACTTC.

In DNA, the CDR3 is TGTGCCACCAGTGATCTCCGATTCACAGATACGCAGTATTTT. This encodes CATSDLRFTDTQYF. The chain joins TRBV24-1 to TRBJ2-3, with D hard to call. The V end was cut by 3 bases, the J end by 2 bases, with 8 bases between. This CDR3 region has 14 residues. CDR1 is KGHDR, CDR2 SFDVKD, per germline.

The chain links TRBV6-5 to TRBJ2-7, with 7 bases fitting TRBD1. The germline V gene has CDR1 MNHEY and CDR2 SVGAGI. The CDR3 has 16 amino acids. V was clipped by 3 bases and J by 0 bases; unmatched bases: 8. In DNA form, the CDR3 reads TGTGCCAGCAGTTATGGTGTAACAGGGGACTCCTACGAGCAGTACTTC. As protein: CASSYGVTGDSYEQYF.

The chain employs TRBV5-6 and TRBJ1-4, with D possibly TRBD1 on 6 matching bases. The CDR3 covers 16 residues. The ends were cut back, 4 bases at V and 7 bases at J, with 20 bases in the middle. Germline loops: CDR1 SGHDT, CDR2 YYEEEE. CDR3 nucleotides: TGTGCCAGCAGCCCGGGGGGGCAGGGCTTAGGTGAAAAACTGTTTTTT. It specifies CASSPGGQGLGEKLFF.

The V and J genes are TRBV5-4 and TRBJ2-3; 7 nucleotides line up with TRBD1. This CDR3 region has 13 residues. The germline gives CDR1 SGHNT, CDR2 YYREEE (reference sequence). J was trimmed by 10 bases and V by 4 bases; bases with no gene match: 9. The CDR3 here is CASSPGQAVAQYF. CDR3 bases: TGTGCCAGCAGCCCCGGACAGGCGGTTGCGCAGTATTTT.

V and J are TRBV9 and TRBJ2-3, with a possible D match to TRBD2 (5 bases). The V gene lost 1 base and the J gene lost 7 bases, with 16 bases spanning the gap. The germline CDR1 and CDR2 sequences are SGDLS and YYNGEE. The CDR3 runs to 15 residues. This chain's CDR3 is CASSVLGARYHTQYF. The DNA for the CDR3 is TGTGCCAGCAGCGTATTGGGAGCACGCTACCATACGCAGTATTTT.

The chain employs TRBV6-5 and TRBJ2-7; D may be TRBD1 (6 bases). Germline V gives CDR1 MNHEY, CDR2 SVGAGI. The CDR3 runs to 14 residues. The V gene lost 5 bases and the J gene lost 5 bases, with 16 bases spanning the gap. The CDR3 DNA reads TGTGCCAGCAGTCCTCGGGACACTTTCAACGAGCAGTACTTC. Encoded protein: CASSPRDTFNEQYF.

The chain couples TRBV27 to TRBJ2-3; 8 nucleotides match TRBD2. V was pared by 3 bases and J by 3 bases, with 8 bases of the junction left unmatched. This CDR3 is built from 16 residues. Germline V lookup: CDR1 MNHEY, CDR2 SMNVEV (reference sequence). In DNA, the CDR3 is TGTGCCAGCAGTTTTCCGCCGGGGGGGGGTACAGATACGCAGTATTTT. This encodes CASSFPPGGGTDTQYF.